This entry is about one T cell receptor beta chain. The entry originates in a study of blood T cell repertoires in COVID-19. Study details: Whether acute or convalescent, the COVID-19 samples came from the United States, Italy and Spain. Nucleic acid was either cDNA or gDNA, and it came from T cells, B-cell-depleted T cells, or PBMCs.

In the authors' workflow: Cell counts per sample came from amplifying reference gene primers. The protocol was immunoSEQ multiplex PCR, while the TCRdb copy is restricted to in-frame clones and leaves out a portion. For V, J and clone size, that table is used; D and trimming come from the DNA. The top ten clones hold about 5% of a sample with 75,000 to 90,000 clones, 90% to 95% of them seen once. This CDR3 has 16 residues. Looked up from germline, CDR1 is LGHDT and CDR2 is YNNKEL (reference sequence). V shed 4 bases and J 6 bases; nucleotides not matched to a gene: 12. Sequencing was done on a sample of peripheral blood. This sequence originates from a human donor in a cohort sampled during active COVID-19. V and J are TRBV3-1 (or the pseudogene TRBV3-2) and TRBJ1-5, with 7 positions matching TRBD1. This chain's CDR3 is CASSRRQGGAGQPQHF. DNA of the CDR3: TGTGCCAGCAGCCGACGACAAGGGGGCGCGGGTCAGCCCCAGCATTTT.